Below, 17 T cell receptor beta chains from the same sample are listed, as sequenced in a study of OX40 agonist ivuxolimab in advanced cancers. This table comes from immunoSEQ multiplex PCR, and its TCRdb copy is limited to in-frame clones, with some not included. The table shows 100,000 to 110,000 clones, with 75% to 90% occurring only once. The starting material was CD4+ or CD8+ T cells sorted from blood, obtained in a trial of the OX40 agonist ivuxolimab. The source of these receptors is an adult with an advanced solid tumor such as melanoma, head and neck, liver or kidney cancer.

This chain joins TRBV18 and TRBJ1-1; D is possibly TRBD1 (6 bases). Germline values: CDR1 KGHSH, CDR2 LQKENI. The CDR3 runs to 17 residues. V was shortened by 6 bases and J by 4 bases, with 24 bases between the two germline ends. The CDR3 loop reads CASSRTASGGPRTEAFF. The CDR3 region has the DNA TGTGCCAGCTCGCGGACCGCTTCCGGGGGCCCTCGCACTGAAGCTTTCTTT.

The rearrangement uses TRBV5-1 and TRBJ2-1, with a tentative D call TRBD2 (7 bases). The CDR3 extends over 15 amino acids. The germline gives CDR1 SGHRS, CDR2 YFSETQ. Trimming removed 5 bases at V and 7 bases at J, with 19 bases between. The CDR3 DNA is TGCGCCAGCAGACGGCTTGCGGGGGCGGGAAATGAGCAGTTCTTC. This sequence encodes CASRRLAGAGNEQFF.

This chain joins TRBV13 and TRBJ2-7, with 9 bases identical to TRBD1. From germline, CDR1 is PRHDT and CDR2 FYEKMQ (reference sequence). The V segment lost 4 bases and the J segment 7 bases; nucleotides outside the gene matches: 11. The CDR3 has 15 amino acids. The CDR3 is CASSSGPGQGREQYF. In DNA, the CDR3 is TGTGCCAGCAGCTCAGGCCCGGGACAGGGTCGTGAGCAGTACTTC.

The CDR3 nucleotides read TGCGCCAGCAGCTTAGTCAGGGGGTCGGCCGGGGAGCTGTTTTTT. Encoded protein: CASSLVRGSAGELFF. V usage is TRBV5-1 and J usage is TRBJ2-2; 7 nucleotides agree with TRBD1. V was clipped by 2 bases and J by 6 bases; unmatched bases: 7. This CDR3 contains 15 residues. Germline V gives CDR1 SGHRS, CDR2 YFSETQ.

The V and J genes are TRBV18 and TRBJ2-1; 8 positions agree with TRBD1. Germline assignment: CDR1 KGHSH and CDR2 LQKENI. Trimming removed 1 base from V and 4 bases from J; junction bases left unmatched: 6. The CDR3 length is 16 residues. CDR3 loop: CASSPLQGQGYNEQFF. The CDR3 coding sequence is TGTGCCAGCTCACCACTCCAAGGACAGGGATACAATGAGCAGTTCTTC.

The chain employs TRBV19 and TRBJ1-5; no definite D call. Deletions cut 6 bases from V and 3 bases from J, with 12 bases between. Germline V gene lookup returns CDR1 LNHDA and CDR2 SQIVND (reference sequence). This CDR3 comprises 14 residues. The CDR3 here is CASSPSRVNQPQHF. The CDR3 DNA reads as TGTGCCAGTAGCCCTTCAAGGGTCAATCAGCCCCAGCATTTT.

The chain combines TRBV6-1 with TRBJ2-3; 8 bases align to TRBD2. CDR1 is MNHNS and CDR2 is SASEGT in the germline V gene. Trimming cost V 4 bases and J 0 bases; bases outside gene matches: 12. This CDR3 contains 18 residues. In DNA form, the CDR3 reads TGTGCCAGCAGTGTTACTAGCGGTGGGCTGGGGAGCACAGATACGCAGTATTTT. Translating gives CASSVTSGGLGSTDTQYF.

V usage is TRBV5-6 and J usage is TRBJ2-3; D is unclear. The CDR3 length is 15 residues. Trimming pared 1 base from V and 1 base from J, leaving 10 bases between. The V gene's germline CDR1 is SGHDT and CDR2 YYEEEE. CDR3 nucleotides: TGTGCCAGCAGCTTGAGCCTAAGGGGCACAGATACGCAGTATTTT. This encodes CASSLSLRGTDTQYF.

Only one count was recorded for this clone. The CDR3 nucleotides are TGCGCCAGCAGCTTGGGGGAGCGGACACGCACAGATACGCAGTATTTT. Its protein is CASSLGERTRTDTQYF. V and J are TRBV5-1 and TRBJ2-3; D may correspond to TRBD1 or TRBD2 (5 bases each). The CDR3 loop spans 16 amino acids. Trimming stripped 0 bases from V and 1 base from J, with 12 bases between. Per the germline V gene, CDR1 is SGHRS and CDR2 is YFSETQ.

The chain couples TRBV1 to TRBJ1-3. TRBV1 is annotated as a pseudogene. The CDR3 has 19 residues. The chain's CDR3 is CTSSQRGGPRGNSGNTIYF. CDR3 bases: TGCACCAGCAGCCAAAGGGGGGGCCCGCGAGGCAACTCTGGAAACACCATATATTTT.

The chain combines TRBV5-1 with TRBJ2-4; unclear D gene. V lost 4 bases, J lost 7 bases, and 12 bases lay in between. CDR3 length equals 13 residues. Germline CDR1 SGHRS, CDR2 YFSETQ. The CDR3 sequence: CASSPLVENIQYF. DNA for the CDR3: TGCGCCAGCAGCCCGTTGGTTGAGAACATTCAGTACTTC.

This chain joins TRBV30 and TRBJ2-5; 7 bases map to TRBD2. Germline loops: CDR1 GTSNPN, CDR2 SVGIG (reference sequence). The length of the CDR3 is 10 residues. CDR3 in amino acids: CVGGTETQYF. CDR3 bases: TGTGTGGGAGGGACGGAGACCCAGTACTTC.

V and J are TRBV5-5 and TRBJ2-7; 7 nucleotides line up with TRBD1. After removal of 7 bases from V and 0 bases from J, the junction contained 7 bases not matched to a gene. Germline values: CDR1 SGHKS, CDR2 YYEKEE (reference sequence). This CDR3 has 14 amino acids. This chain's CDR3 is CASQTGSSSYEQYF. Here the CDR3 DNA reads TGTGCCAGCCAGACAGGGTCCAGCTCCTACGAGCAGTACTTC.

The chain joins TRBV7-9 to TRBJ1-1; D unresolved. Trimming stripped 4 bases from V and 4 bases from J, with 16 bases between. The CDR3 contains 15 residues. Germline values: CDR1 SEHNR, CDR2 FQNEAQ (reference sequence). CDR3 amino acids: CASSSAIREGTEAFF. The DNA for the CDR3 is TGTGCCAGCAGCTCCGCTATAAGGGAGGGCACTGAAGCTTTCTTT.

The chain links TRBV6-5 to TRBJ2-5; no reliable D call. CDR1 MNHEY and CDR2 SVGAGI come from the germline V gene. CDR3 length equals 14 residues. With 5 bases removed from V and 1 base from J, the gap between germline ends came to 11 bases. The CDR3 nucleotides read TGTGCCAGCAGTATGGTTGGGTTCCAAGAGACCCAGTACTTC. It encodes CASSMVGFQETQYF.

This chain joins TRBV29-1 and TRBJ1-5; D remains ambiguous. Germline CDR1 and CDR2: SQVTM and ANQGSEA. Trimming cost V 4 bases and J 4 bases, with 8 bases left between them. This CDR3 has 12 residues. The CDR3: CSVGWENQPQHF. For the CDR3, the DNA is TGCAGCGTTGGATGGGAAAATCAGCCCCAGCATTTT.

The rearrangement joins TRBV11-2 to TRBJ2-2; 8 bases match TRBD2. V was clipped by 1 base and J by 4 bases; unmatched bases: 2. The germline V gene has CDR1 SGHAT and CDR2 FQNNGV. CDR3 length: 15 residues. CDR3 sequence reads: CASSLVAGGTGELFF. The CDR3 region has the DNA TGTGCCAGCAGCTTAGTTGCGGGGGGCACCGGGGAGCTGTTTTTT.